In this sample, the clone carrying this T cell receptor beta chain turned up many times. What it binds is not known. UMIs were added to TCR cDNA along with a universal primer site when it was made by 5'RACE template switching. TCRdb re-called the 5' RACE reads with MiXCR, one entry per CDR3 protein. The repertoire holds 150,000 to 200,000 distinct CDR3 sequences, with 9.5% to 12% as singletons. These data come from a study of T cells after yellow fever vaccination. Study information: Those fractions that held only low numbers of cells were prepared using the SMART-Seq v4 Ultra Low Input RNA kit.

Germline values: CDR1 MGHRA, CDR2 YSYEKL. This CDR3 region has 12 residues. The V and J ends lost 6 bases and 12 bases respectively, with 12 bases between them. Broader study findings: The presence of abundant clonotypes contaminating from the bulk population was possible in FACS-sorted repertoires.

The specimen was CD8+ T cells sorted from PBMCs, collected 15 days after the yellow fever booster vaccination. The TCR sequence derives from a man aged 18 to 35 who received the YFV17D yellow fever vaccine. This chain links TRBV4-1 with TRBJ1-6; D gene ambiguous. CDR3 DNA: TGCGCCAGCAGGCCAACGGGAGGACCCCTCCACTTT. This gives the protein CASRPTGGPLHF.